The 18 T cell receptor beta chains below come from one sample, sequenced in a study of shared clonotypes between healthy human individuals. Data came from immunoSEQ multiplex PCR; TCRdb stores just in-frame clones and leaves some out. This table has about 2.3 million clones, around 90% appearing once. The specimen sequenced was naive CD4+ T cells from PBMCs. As to subset: CD45RA+ positively selected. These receptors were collected from a man between 18 and 29 years old in good health. Some clones in this sample may be carry-over from other donors' samples.

The rearrangement joins TRBV7-2 to TRBJ1-4; D gene ambiguous. Germline values: CDR1 SGHTA, CDR2 FQGNSA. There are 12 residues in the CDR3. V lost 5 bases and J lost 11, with 12 bases in between. CDR3 in amino acids: CASSATTSKLFF. In DNA form, the CDR3 reads TGTGCCAGCAGCGCCACGACTTCTAAACTGTTTTTT. Combining the CDR3 with reference TRBV7-2 and TRBJ1-4 gives the whole variable domain GAGVSQSPSNKVTEKGKDVELRCDPISGHTALYWYRQSLGQGLEFLIYFQGNSAPDKSGLPSDRFSAERTGGSVSTLTIQRTQQEDSAVYLCASSATTSKLFFGSGTQLSVL.

A note on this clone: A read error may account for a junction end that differs from germline. J is TRBJ2-3 and V is TRBV9; D is uncertain. Germline CDR1 is SGDLS and CDR2 is YYNGEE. This CDR3 spans 9 amino acids. This CDR3 is CASSAPPKF. CDR3 in DNA: TGTGCCAGCAGCGCCCCGCCCAAATTT. Full variable domain (rest looked up from reference TRBV9 and TRBJ2-3): DSGVTQTPKHLITATGQRVTLRCSPRSGDLSVYWYQQSLDQGLQFLIQYYNGEERAKGNILERFSAQQFPDLHSELNLSSLELGDSALYFCASSAPPKFGPGTRLTVL.

This chain uses TRBV6-5 with TRBJ2-7, with TRBD2 matching over 12 bases. V shed 5 bases, J shed 3 bases, and the junction held 5 bases outside the gene matches. This CDR3 comprises 15 residues. Germline V gene lookup returns CDR1 MNHEY and CDR2 SVGAGI. CDR3 bases: TGTGCCAGCAGTAGGCTAGCGGGAGGGATCTACGAGCAGTACTTC. Translated, it gives CASSRLAGGIYEQYF.

The rearrangement joins TRBV29-1 to TRBJ1-2; 8 nucleotides align to TRBD1. V lost 6 bases to trimming and J lost 4 bases; unmatched junction nucleotides: 13. This CDR3 contains 15 residues. Germline loops: CDR1 SQVTM, CDR2 ANQGSEA. The DNA for the CDR3 is TGCAGCGTGGGGGGCGGCAGGGGGCCACCCTATGGCTACACCTTC. Residues: CSVGGGRGPPYGYTF.

This rearrangement joins TRBV2 to TRBJ1-2; perhaps TRBD1 as D (6 bases). The length of the CDR3 is 14 residues. The V and J ends lost 6 bases and 7 bases respectively, with 18 bases between them. CDR1 is SNHLY, CDR2 FYNNEI, per germline. Here the CDR3 DNA reads TGTGCCAGCAGAGCCGAACAGGGCCCCGGTGGCTACACCTTC. Residues: CASRAEQGPGGYTF.

The chain employs TRBV28 and TRBJ2-4, with TRBD2 matching 12 bases. Germline V CDR1 and CDR2: MDHEN, SYDVKM. The CDR3 has 15 amino acids. Germline trimming cut 5 bases from V and 3 bases from J; bases unmatched to any gene: 2. The CDR3 loop reads CASSLAGGHKNIQYF. CDR3 nucleotides: TGTGCCAGCAGTCTAGCGGGAGGGCACAAAAACATTCAGTACTTC.

The chain carries TRBV19 and TRBJ1-2; D is unresolved. This CDR3 contains 15 residues. The germline V and J ends were trimmed by 3 bases and 1 base, with 12 bases remaining between them. Germline V gives CDR1 LNHDA, CDR2 SQIVND (reference sequence). The DNA for the CDR3 is TGTGCCAGTAGTATTTCGGGCCATTTTAACTATGGCTACACCTTC. Residues: CASSISGHFNYGYTF.

The J gene is TRBJ1-5, the V gene TRBV7-2, with TRBD1 matching over 7 bases. The germline CDR1 and CDR2 sequences are SGHTA and FQGNSA. The CDR3 consists of 17 residues. Trimming at V came to 5 bases and at J to 4 bases, leaving 14 bases not matched to a gene. Here the CDR3 DNA reads TGTGCCAGCAGCCCACGGGACAGTACGATTAGTAATCAGCCCCAGCATTTT. Amino acid sequence: CASSPRDSTISNQPQHF.

With regard to this clone: Distinct nucleotide sequences in the sample also encode this CDR3. This chain links TRBV19 with TRBJ2-2; 10 bases map to TRBD1. The junction had 3 bases not matched to a gene; V was cut back by 9 bases and J by 5 bases. The germline V gene has CDR1 LNHDA and CDR2 SQIVND (reference sequence). CDR3 size: 13 residues. The CDR3 sequence is CASRDRGTGELFF. CDR3 DNA: TGTGCCAGCCGGGACAGGGGTACCGGGGAGCTGTTTTTT.

Worth noting for this clone: At one end the junction does not follow the germline gene, possibly because of a read error. In nucleotides, the CDR3 is TGTGCCAGCAGCCTAGCGGGGGATCAGCCCCAGCATTTT. This sequence encodes CASSLAGDQPQHF. This chain joins TRBV7-2 and TRBJ1-5, with D possibly matching TRBD1 (5 bases). The CDR3 is 13 amino acids. Germline assignment: CDR1 SGHTA and CDR2 FQGNSA.

The chain links TRBV7-6 to TRBJ2-7, with unresolved D. There are 12 residues in the CDR3. Looked up from germline, CDR1 is SGHVS and CDR2 is FNYEAQ. Trimming pared 4 bases from V and 6 bases from J, leaving 10 bases between. The CDR3 here is CASSSVIGEQYF. CDR3 DNA sequence: TGTGCCAGCAGCTCAGTGATAGGCGAGCAGTACTTC.

This rearrangement joins TRBV2 to TRBJ2-7, with 11 bases that match TRBD1. The CDR3 is 14 amino acids. Looked up from germline, CDR1 is SNHLY and CDR2 is FYNNEI. Trimming at V came to 7 bases and at J to 6 bases, leaving 8 bases not matched to a gene. The CDR3 loop reads CASTSGQGVVEQYF. The DNA of the CDR3 is TGTGCCAGCACTTCGGGACAGGGGGTCGTCGAGCAGTACTTC.

The DNA of the CDR3 is TGTGCCAGCAGTCCCCATTCCGGGGTAAGAACTGAAGCTTTCTTT. Its translation is CASSPHSGVRTEAFF. The genes are TRBV28 and TRBJ1-1; D not resolved. The CDR3 runs to 15 residues. The germline V gene has CDR1 MDHEN and CDR2 SYDVKM. The V end lost 5 bases, the J end lost 5 bases, and 18 bases lay between the germline ends.

This rearrangement joins TRBV7-8 to TRBJ2-1; the D gene could be TRBD1 or TRBD2 (6 bases each). V was shortened by 5 bases and J by 0 bases, with 14 bases between the two germline ends. The germline gives CDR1 SGHVS, CDR2 FQNEAQ. There are 16 residues in the CDR3. Here the CDR3 DNA reads TGTGCCAGCAGCCGGGGGCACCCGAGCTCCTACAATGAGCAGTTCTTC. This sequence encodes CASSRGHPSSYNEQFF.

The sample holds one count of this clone. Other DNA sequences from this sample encode an identical CDR3 as well. The chain has TRBV5-1 and TRBJ2-1; D assignment may be TRBD1 or TRBD2 (5 bases each). Looked up from germline, CDR1 is SGHRS and CDR2 is YFSETQ. This CDR3 is built from 15 residues. Deletions cut 0 bases from V and 2 bases from J, with 9 bases between. CDR3 in DNA: TGCGCCAGCAGCTTGGAGGGACCTACCTACAATGAGCAGTTCTTC. As protein: CASSLEGPTYNEQFF.

As concerns this clone: At one end the junction does not follow the germline gene, possibly because of a read error. The same CDR3 is also encoded by other DNA sequences in this sample. This sequence joins TRBV7-9 and TRBJ2-5; possibly TRBD2 for D (6 bases). Germline CDR1 is SEHNR and CDR2 is FQNEAQ (reference sequence). The CDR3 covers 11 residues. This CDR3 reads CASSLAETQYF. The CDR3 DNA is TGTGCCAGCAGCCTAGCGGAGACCCAGTACTTC.

This CDR3 reads CASTLQGYEQYF. The CDR3 nucleotides are TGTGCCAGCACCCTACAGGGCTACGAGCAGTACTTC. This chain uses TRBV7-9 with TRBJ2-7; tentatively, D is TRBD1 (6 bases). With 7 bases removed from V and 3 bases from J, the gap between germline ends came to 10 bases. Looked up from germline, CDR1 is SEHNR and CDR2 is FQNEAQ (reference sequence). CDR3 length: 12 amino acids. Together with reference TRBV7-9 and TRBJ2-7, the CDR3 gives the full variable domain: DTGVSQNPRHKITKRGQNVTFRCDPISEHNRLYWYRQTLGQGPEFLTYFQNEAQLEKSRLLSDRFSAERPKGSFSTLEIQRTEQGDSAMYLCASTLQGYEQYFGPGTRLTVT.

Worth noting for this clone: Other DNA sequences in this sample translate to the same CDR3. The chain recombines TRBV10-3 with TRBJ1-1; 7 bases map to TRBD1. Looked up from germline, CDR1 is ENHRY and CDR2 is SYGVKD. The CDR3 loop spans 13 amino acids. The J segment lost 5 bases and the V segment lost 0 bases, leaving 0 bases of the junction unmatched. CDR3 nucleotides: TGTGCCATCAGTGAGTCGACAGGGACTGAAGCTTTCTTT. Its protein product is CAISESTGTEAFF.